This is a list of T cell receptor beta chains from one sample in a study of control samples from healthy donors and cancer patients. Method: immunoSEQ multiplex PCR; TCRdb's copy keeps in-frame clones and lacks some. Here the sample spans 65,000 to 70,000 clones, roughly 82% being singletons. The source material was PBMCs. These receptors all come from a woman aged 45-59 years with lung cancer. Each CDR3 is given with its conserved first and last residue. Fields, in order: J gene, V gene, CDR3 length, D gene, CDR3 protein. D genes are given only for firm matches.

TRBJ1-6	TRBV6-2/TRBV6-3	14	TRBD1	CASSQQGRNSPLHF
TRBJ1-1	TRBV18	14	TRBD1	CASSPGQINTEAFF
TRBJ2-2	TRBV5-8	15	NA	CASSRGLLNTGELFF
TRBJ1-6	TRBV2	15	NA	CASSERGKYNSPLHF
TRBJ1-2	TRBV7-2	13	TRBD1	CASSLAGGYGYTF
TRBJ1-1	TRBV9	14	NA	CASSPTATNTEAFF
TRBJ1-1	TRBV6-2/TRBV6-3	15	TRBD1	CASSPGQWIFTEAFF
TRBJ2-7	TRBV18	16	TRBD2	CASSPTGLAVNYEQYF
TRBJ2-3	TRBV5-5	15	TRBD2	CASSLIAGGTDTQYF
TRBJ1-5	TRBV27	14	NA	CASSHSRGNQPQHF
TRBJ2-2	TRBV27	17	TRBD2	CASGWKGLAGGTGELFF
TRBJ1-5	TRBV7-8	15	NA	CASSPRPGEGQPQHF
TRBJ2-7	TRBV5-1	13	NA	CASSQGGMSEQYF
TRBJ1-2	TRBV7-9	16	TRBD1	CASSSGQAGKGGGYTF
TRBJ2-1	TRBV11-2	15	TRBD2	CASTGLGTNLNEQFF
TRBJ1-2	TRBV14	12	NA	CASSQGPDGYTF
TRBJ1-1	TRBV19	13	TRBD1	CASSVTGGGEAFF
TRBJ2-7	TRBV5-1	14	TRBD1	CASSWTGEAYEQYF
TRBJ1-1	TRBV20-1	10	NA	CSAGARRAFF
TRBJ2-7	TRBV7-7	13	NA	CASSPTSGSEQYF
TRBJ2-2	TRBV7-3	14	NA	CASTGGGNTGELFF
TRBJ2-4	TRBV5-1	14	NA	CASSSRAGENIQYF
TRBJ1-2	TRBV28	14	TRBD1	CASSSTGGRYGYTF
TRBJ1-2	TRBV7-9	14	TRBD1	CASSPPGTGFGYTF
TRBJ2-7	TRBV6-6	13	TRBD2	CATSSGGAYEQYF
TRBJ2-3	TRBV18	15	NA	CASSPIATSTDTQYF
TRBJ2-3	TRBV15	15	NA	CATSSDGRMADTQYF
TRBJ2-1	TRBV6-5	13	NA	CASRAGGWNEQFF
TRBJ2-1	TRBV11-2	12	NA	CASSPSYNEQFF
TRBJ2-3	TRBV5-1	16	NA	CASSLYLAGSVDTQYF
TRBJ2-1	TRBV7-7	14	NA	CASSQGLGVEEQFF
TRBJ2-7	TRBV12-3/TRBV12-4	13	NA	CASSSYTLYEQYF
TRBJ2-7	TRBV4-3	13	NA	CASSQDKGGEQYF
TRBJ1-6	TRBV11-2	18	TRBD1	CASSLNPQGASYNSPLHF
TRBJ2-1	TRBV20-1	11	NA	CSARGFNEQFF
TRBJ2-1	TRBV4-1	15	NA	CASSHPPGGLDEQFF
TRBJ1-6	TRBV7-9	12	NA	CASSFPDSPLHF